These 20 T cell receptor beta chains were all obtained from the same sample, sequenced in a study of siplizumab effects on memory and regulatory T cells. Using immunoSEQ multiplex PCR, the repertoire was profiled, and TCRdb retains in-frame clones only, with some absent. The table lists roughly 92,000 clones, around 94% of them singletons. Sequencing used non-Treg CD4+ T cells sorted from blood. These receptors all stem from a human donor in good health.

The chain uses TRBV10-3 and TRBJ2-3, with D hard to call. Germline CDR1 ENHRY, CDR2 SYGVKD. The CDR3 is 8 amino acids. The CDR3 region is CALQTQYF. CDR3 bases: TGTGCGCTTCAGACGCAGTATTTT.

This sequence joins TRBV7-9 and TRBJ2-7, with a possible D match to TRBD2 (6 bases). The germline gives CDR1 SEHNR, CDR2 FQNEAQ (reference sequence). V lost 1 base to trimming and J lost 0 bases, with 13 bases between them. This CDR3 is 16 amino acids long. CDR3 in DNA: TGTGCCAGCAGCTTAGGGGTGGGAGGTAGCTCCTACGAGCAGTACTTC. Amino acid sequence: CASSLGVGGSSYEQYF.

The J gene is TRBJ2-3, the V gene TRBV30, with D perhaps matching TRBD2 (6 bases). V was clipped by 5 bases and J by 6 bases, with 9 bases between them. CDR3 length: 11 residues. The germline CDR1 and CDR2 sequences are GTSNPN and SVGIG (reference sequence). The CDR3 coding sequence is TGTGCCTGGCGGAGGGACGATACGCAGTATTTT. This gives the protein CAWRRDDTQYF. Supplemented by reference TRBV30 and TRBJ2-3, the full variable domain reads SQTIHQWPATLVQPVGSPLSLECTVEGTSNPNLYWYRQAAGRGLQLLFYSVGIGQISSEVPQNLSASRPQDRQFILSSKKLLLSDSGFYLCAWRRDDTQYFGPGTRLTVL.

J is TRBJ2-1 and V is TRBV19; D is unresolved. The germline V gene encodes CDR1 LNHDA and CDR2 SQIVND (reference sequence). The CDR3 length is 12 residues. With 5 bases removed from V and 6 bases from J, the gap between germline ends came to 8 bases. CDR3 sequence reads: CASSPSFNEQFF. The CDR3 region has the DNA TGTGCCAGTAGTCCTTCGTTCAATGAGCAGTTCTTC. The full variable domain, rest sourced from reference TRBV19 and TRBJ2-1, is DGGITQSPKYLFRKEGQNVTLSCEQNLNHDAMYWYRQDPGQGLRLIYYSQIVNDFQKGDIAEGYSVSREKKESFPLTVTSAQKNPTAFYLCASSPSFNEQFFGPGTRLTVL.

Comment on this clone: A junction end diverges from the germline sequence, so it may reflect a read error. The chain employs TRBV28 and TRBJ1-2; tentatively, D is TRBD1 (5 bases). Germline V gene lookup returns CDR1 MDHEN and CDR2 SYDVKM. CDR3 length: 12 residues. In DNA, the CDR3 is TGTGCCAGCGGGGGACGGTGGGACTCGGGTGCCTTC. The encoded protein is CASGGRWDSGAF.

The chain couples TRBV20-1 to TRBJ2-1; the D is unclear. The CDR3 has 11 amino acids. CDR1 DFQATT and CDR2 SNEGSKA come from the germline V gene (reference sequence). Between the trimmed V and J ends, which lost 5 bases and 3 bases, there was a span of 5 bases. CDR3 protein: CSASLYNEQFF. The CDR3 DNA follows: TGCAGTGCTTCTCTCTACAATGAGCAGTTCTTC.

The J gene is TRBJ1-5, the V gene TRBV28, with D tentatively TRBD1 (5 bases). Germline CDR1 is MDHEN and CDR2 is SYDVKM. The CDR3 is 12 amino acids. The CDR3 DNA reads TGTACTACTTCCACAGGCGGTCAGCCCCAGCATTTT. Protein: CTTSTGGQPQHF.

The gene calls are TRBV18 and TRBJ2-6; weak D call: TRBD2 (5 bases). The V gene lost 4 bases and the J gene lost 3 bases, with 10 bases spanning the gap. Germline CDR1 and CDR2: KGHSH and LQKENI. This CDR3 is 15 amino acids long. CDR3 residues: CASSRTEGGANVLTF. CDR3 in DNA: TGTGCCAGCTCACGTACAGAGGGTGGGGCCAACGTCCTGACTTTC.

The V gene is TRBV30, the J gene TRBJ2-1, with 16 positions matching TRBD2. The trim removed 3 bases at V and 3 bases at J, leaving 5 bases unmatched. CDR1 and CDR2 from the germline V gene are GTSNPN and SVGIG (reference sequence). CDR3 length: 17 amino acids. CDR3 sequence (DNA): TGTGCCTGGAGGATGGGACTAGCGGGAGGGAACTACAATGAGCAGTTCTTC. This encodes CAWRMGLAGGNYNEQFF.

The genes are TRBV6-6 and TRBJ2-7; tentative D call: TRBD2 (5 bases). The CDR3 spans 13 residues. Looked up from germline, CDR1 is MNHNY and CDR2 is SVGAGI (reference sequence). Trimming left V 8 bases short and J 2 bases short, with 13 bases between. The DNA of the CDR3 is TGTGCCAGCTCTGTCCGGGGTCCCTACGAGCAGTACTTC. Translated, it gives CASSVRGPYEQYF.

V gene TRBV19 combines with J gene TRBJ1-5; TRBD1 aligns across 12 bases. CDR3 length: 17 residues. Trimming at V came to 7 bases and at J to 7 bases, leaving 14 bases not matched to a gene. Germline V gene sequence: CDR1 LNHDA, CDR2 SQIVND (reference sequence). In DNA form, the CDR3 reads TGTGCCAGTAATAACCTCCGGGACAGGGGGCTGGGGCAGCCCCAGCATTTT. Translated, it gives CASNNLRDRGLGQPQHF. Full variable domain (rest looked up from reference TRBV19 and TRBJ1-5): DGGITQSPKYLFRKEGQNVTLSCEQNLNHDAMYWYRQDPGQGLRLIYYSQIVNDFQKGDIAEGYSVSREKKESFPLTVTSAQKNPTAFYLCASNNLRDRGLGQPQHFGDGTRLSIL.

The J gene is TRBJ1-2, the V gene TRBV6-5; D ambiguous. The CDR3 totals 14 residues. Trimming pared 0 bases from V and 7 bases from J, leaving 12 bases between. Germline-derived CDR1 and CDR2 are MNHEY and SVGAGI. CDR3 in amino acids: CASSYSGLVAGYTF. CDR3 DNA sequence: TGTGCCAGCAGTTACTCAGGACTTGTAGCTGGCTACACCTTC.

V and J are TRBV5-1 and TRBJ2-7; D is unclear. The CDR3 is 13 residues long. V was cut by 5 bases and J by 6 bases, with 15 bases left in between. Germline CDR1 is SGHRS and CDR2 is YFSETQ. The CDR3 reads CASRIAIQGEQYF. In DNA form, the CDR3 reads TGCGCCAGCAGGATAGCCATCCAAGGCGAGCAGTACTTC. Combining the CDR3 with reference TRBV5-1 and TRBJ2-7 gives the whole variable domain KAGVTQTPRYLIKTRGQQVTLSCSPISGHRSVSWYQQTPGQGLQFLFEYFSETQRNKGNFPGRFSGRQFSNSRSEMNVSTLELGDSALYLCASRIAIQGEQYFGPGTRLTVT.

The chain recombines TRBV18 with TRBJ2-1; D gene ambiguous. Looked up from germline, CDR1 is KGHSH and CDR2 is LQKENI. Trimming removed 4 bases at V and 9 bases at J, with 10 bases between. CDR3 length equals 12 residues. CDR3 nucleotides: TGTGCCAGCTCACAGGCTTTACTTGAGCAGTTCTTC. As protein: CASSQALLEQFF. The full variable domain, completed using reference TRBV18 and TRBJ2-1, is NAGVMQNPRHLVRRRGQEARLRCSPMKGHSHVYWYRQLPEEGLKFMVYLQKENIIDESGMPKERFSAEFPKEGPSILRIQQVVRGDSAAYFCASSQALLEQFFGPGTRLTVL.

This rearrangement joins TRBV18 to TRBJ1-2; possible D gene TRBD1, 6 bases. CDR1 is KGHSH and CDR2 is LQKENI in the germline V gene. There are 15 residues in the CDR3. The V end lost 6 bases, the J end lost 1 base, and 15 bases lay between the germline ends. CDR3 in amino acids: CASSHTTGFNYGYTF. The CDR3 DNA reads as TGTGCCAGCTCCCATACCACAGGGTTTAACTATGGCTACACCTTC.

The chain combines TRBV7-7 with TRBJ2-1; 8 positions agree with TRBD2. Trimming at V came to 2 bases and at J to 5 bases, leaving 5 bases not matched to a gene. Germline assignment: CDR1 SSHAT and CDR2 FNYEAQ (reference sequence). The CDR3 sequence is 15 residues long. The CDR3 nucleotides are TGTGCCAGCAGCTTATCTGGACTAGCCGACAATGAGCAGTTCTTC. Residues: CASSLSGLADNEQFF.

This clone was counted a single time. The chain employs TRBV29-1 and TRBJ2-3; no reliable D call. Germline V lookup: CDR1 SQVTM, CDR2 ANQGSEA. This CDR3 spans 14 amino acids. V gave up 3 bases and J gave up 5 bases, with 15 bases separating them. As DNA, the CDR3 is TGCAGCGTTGAGTATTGGGTTCCAAGAGATACGCAGTATTTT. Translating gives CSVEYWVPRDTQYF.

This clone showed up just a few times. This sequence joins TRBV9 and TRBJ1-1; no reliable D call. The germline V gene has CDR1 SGDLS and CDR2 YYNGEE. The CDR3 covers 14 residues. The V gene lost 2 bases and the J gene lost 0 bases, with 8 bases spanning the gap. This CDR3 reads CASSVGLVNTEAFF. The CDR3 region has the DNA TGTGCCAGCAGCGTGGGGTTGGTGAACACTGAAGCTTTCTTT.

CDR3 protein: CASSKGGLMSETQYF. CDR3 in DNA: TGTGCCAGCTCCAAGGGGGGTCTAATGTCAGAGACCCAGTACTTC. J is TRBJ2-5 and V is TRBV5-4; D might be TRBD1 or TRBD2, each matching 6 bases. The CDR3 spans 15 residues. V dropped 7 bases and J dropped 4 bases, with 20 bases sitting between them. The V gene's germline CDR1 is SGHNT and CDR2 YYREEE (reference sequence).

This chain joins TRBV25-1 and TRBJ2-1; D possibly uses TRBD1 or TRBD2 (5 bases each). The V gene lost 6 bases and the J gene lost 9 bases, with 21 bases spanning the gap. This CDR3 has 15 residues. CDR1 and CDR2 from the germline V gene are MGHDK and SYGVNS. DNA for the CDR3: TGTGCCAGCAGAGAAACCGCTGAGGGGCCAACTGAGCAGTTCTTC. Its translation is CASRETAEGPTEQFF.